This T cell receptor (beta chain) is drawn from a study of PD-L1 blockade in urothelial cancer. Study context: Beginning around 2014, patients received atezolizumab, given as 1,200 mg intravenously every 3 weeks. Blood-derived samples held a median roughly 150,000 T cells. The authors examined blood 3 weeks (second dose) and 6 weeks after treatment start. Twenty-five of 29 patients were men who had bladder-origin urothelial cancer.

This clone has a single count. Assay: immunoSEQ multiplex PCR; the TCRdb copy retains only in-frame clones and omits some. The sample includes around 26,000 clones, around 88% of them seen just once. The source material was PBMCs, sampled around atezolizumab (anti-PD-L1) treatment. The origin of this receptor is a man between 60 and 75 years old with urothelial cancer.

CDR3 sequence: CASSLGEVSGNTIYF. The CDR3 bases are TGCGCCAGCAGCTTGGGGGAGGTCTCTGGAAACACCATATATTTT. The chain uses TRBV5-1 and TRBJ1-3; no definite D call. This CDR3 comprises 15 residues. The germline V gene encodes CDR1 SGHRS and CDR2 YFSETQ. V was trimmed by 0 bases and J by 0 bases, leaving 7 bases between them.